Listed below are T cell receptor beta chains from one sample, sequenced in a study of T cell repertoires in cytomegalovirus infection. MiXCR was run by TCRdb on the reads, yielding one entry per CDR3 protein. There are 200,000 to 250,000 distinct CDR3 sequences in the sample; about 20% occur only once, and about 20% lies in the top ten. The sample was CD8+ T cells from PBMCs. The receptors shown here come from a human donor in good health (CMV status not recorded). Some clones in this sample may be carry-over from other donors' samples. Both conserved end residues are part of each CDR3. A D gene is named only where the DNA matches it firmly. Where a row states a size, it is once, few, many or the class of an expanded clone; other rows omit it.

CDR3aa: CASSQADNQPQHF
CDR3nt: TGCGCCAGCAGCCAGGCCGACAATCAGCCCCAGCATTTT
d_gene: NA
abundance: NA
v_gene: TRBV4-1
j_gene: TRBJ1-5

CDR3aa: CASSYLTGGVGYTF
CDR3nt: TGTGCCAGCAGTTACTTGACAGGGGGGGTTGGCTACACCTTC
d_gene: TRBD1
abundance: few
v_gene: TRBV6-5
j_gene: TRBJ1-2

CDR3aa: CSATGTAIALNYGYTF
CDR3nt: TGCAGTGCTACTGGGACAGCCATAGCCCTTAACTATGGCTACACCTTC
d_gene: TRBD1
abundance: NA
v_gene: TRBV20-1
j_gene: TRBJ1-2

CDR3aa: CASSERGVRDNEQFF
CDR3nt: TGTGCCAGCAGTGAACGGGGAGTTCGGGACAATGAGCAGTTCTTC
d_gene: NA
abundance: many
v_gene: TRBV6-1
j_gene: TRBJ2-1

CDR3aa: CASRGLAGADTQYF
CDR3nt: TGTGCCAGCAGGGGACTAGCGGGGGCAGATACGCAGTATTTT
d_gene: TRBD2
abundance: few
v_gene: TRBV14
j_gene: TRBJ2-3

CDR3aa: CASSFGTSGSYEQYF
CDR3nt: TGTGCCAGCAGCTTCGGGACTAGCGGCTCCTACGAGCAGTACTTC
d_gene: TRBD2
abundance: many
v_gene: TRBV11-2
j_gene: TRBJ2-7

CDR3aa: CASSPSTGDYEQYF
CDR3nt: TGTGCCAGCAGCCCGTCGACAGGGGACTACGAGCAGTACTTC
d_gene: TRBD1
abundance: few
v_gene: TRBV11-2
j_gene: TRBJ2-7

CDR3aa: CASSLNVGERTGYGYTF
CDR3nt: TGTGCCAGCAGCTTAAACGTGGGGGAGCGGACGGGCTATGGCTACACCTTC
d_gene: NA
abundance: few
v_gene: TRBV7-2
j_gene: TRBJ1-2

CDR3aa: CSVEEAPSGVYGYTF
CDR3nt: TGCAGCGTTGAAGAGGCCCCGAGTGGGGTCTATGGCTACACCTTC
d_gene: NA
abundance: NA
v_gene: TRBV29-1
j_gene: TRBJ1-2

CDR3aa: CASSLTDKAWGGANVLTF
CDR3nt: TGTGCCAGCAGCCTGACAGATAAAGCTTGGGGTGGGGCCAACGTCCTGACTTTC
d_gene: NA
abundance: NA
v_gene: TRBV7-8
j_gene: TRBJ2-6

CDR3aa: CASTDRVTLNTEAFF
CDR3nt: TGTGCCAGCACCGACAGGGTCACGTTGAACACTGAAGCTTTCTTT
d_gene: TRBD1
abundance: NA
v_gene: TRBV28
j_gene: TRBJ1-1